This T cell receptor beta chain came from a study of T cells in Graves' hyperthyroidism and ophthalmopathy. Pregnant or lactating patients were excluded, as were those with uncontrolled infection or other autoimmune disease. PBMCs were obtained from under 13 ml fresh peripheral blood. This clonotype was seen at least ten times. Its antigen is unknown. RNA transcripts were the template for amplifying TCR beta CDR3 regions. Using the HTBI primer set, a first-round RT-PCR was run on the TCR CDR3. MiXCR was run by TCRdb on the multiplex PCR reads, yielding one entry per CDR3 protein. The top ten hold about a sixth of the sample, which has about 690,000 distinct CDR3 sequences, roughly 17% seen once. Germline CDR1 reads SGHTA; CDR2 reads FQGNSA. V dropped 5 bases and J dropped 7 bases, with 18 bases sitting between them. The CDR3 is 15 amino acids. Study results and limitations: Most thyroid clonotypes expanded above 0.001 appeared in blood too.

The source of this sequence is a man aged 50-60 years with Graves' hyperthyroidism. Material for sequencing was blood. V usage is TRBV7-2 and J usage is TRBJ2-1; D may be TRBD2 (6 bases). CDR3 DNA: TGTGCCAGCAGCCTCGGGGGAGCGAGAGTGAATGAGCAGTTCTTC. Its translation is CASSLGGARVNEQFF.